This T cell receptor beta chain was recovered during a study of OX40 agonist ivuxolimab in advanced cancers. Across the study: Partial responses were observed in three patients, of whom one had hepatocellular carcinoma and two had cutaneous melanoma. Findings and limits, study-wide: No determination was made of the antigen specificity of the expanded peripheral T cells.

The ends lost 5 bases at V and 6 bases at J; junction bases unmatched: 3. CDR3 length equals 13 residues. Germline loops: CDR1 MNHEY, CDR2 SVGAGI. As for this clone: Its specificity is unknown.

Assay: immunoSEQ multiplex PCR; the TCRdb copy retains only in-frame clones and omits some. The sample yields 60,000 to 85,000 clones, roughly 90% seen once. The chain is built from TRBV6-5 and TRBJ1-5, with 8 bases that match TRBD1. This clonotype was sampled from an adult with an advanced solid tumor such as melanoma, head and neck, liver or kidney cancer. This specimen was CD4+ or CD8+ T cells sorted from blood, taken in a trial of the OX40 agonist ivuxolimab. CDR3 bases: TGTGCCAGCAGTACAGGGGGGGGTCAGCCCCAGCATTTT. This translates into CASSTGGGQPQHF.